The 25 T cell receptor beta chains listed next were all sequenced from one sample in a study of blood T cell repertoires in COVID-19. The repertoire was sequenced with immunoSEQ multiplex PCR; TCRdb's copy has only in-frame clones and lacks some. The profile shows some 260,000 clones, 88% of them singletons. Sequencing was performed on peripheral blood. These receptors all come from a woman in her forties who had recovered from COVID-19.

The chain is built from TRBV30 and TRBJ2-6; possibly TRBD1 for D (9 bases). The germline gives CDR1 GTSNPN, CDR2 SVGIG (reference sequence). This CDR3 spans 20 amino acids. Trimming removed 1 base from V and 1 base from J, with 23 bases in between. The CDR3 DNA reads as TGTGCCTGGAGTGATCCACGGGGGGGACAGGGCCGATCTGGGGCCAACGTCCTGACTTTC. Translated: CAWSDPRGGQGRSGANVLTF.

The V and J genes are TRBV20-1 and TRBJ2-7; TRBD1 might be the D (6 bases). Germline loops: CDR1 DFQATT, CDR2 SNEGSKA (reference sequence). The CDR3 consists of 11 residues. Trimming took off 6 bases at V and 7 bases at J, with 13 bases between the two ends. CDR3: CSARGRWEQYF. The CDR3 DNA reads as TGCAGTGCCAGGGGCCGGTGGGAGCAGTACTTC.

J is TRBJ2-7 and V is TRBV3-1 (or the pseudogene TRBV3-2); 11 nucleotides match TRBD2. CDR1 and CDR2 (germline): LGHDT, YNNKEL (reference sequence). V shed 4 bases, J shed 3 bases, and the junction held 5 bases outside the gene matches. CDR3 size: 15 residues. CDR3 DNA sequence: TGTGCCAGCAGCCCCCCTAGCGGGAGGTACTACGAGCAGTACTTC. This codes for CASSPPSGRYYEQYF.

The J gene is TRBJ1-6, the V gene TRBV7-2; D may be TRBD1 (5 bases). Trimming removed 0 bases from V and 0 bases from J, with 15 bases in between. The V gene's germline CDR1 is SGHTA and CDR2 FQGNSA. The CDR3 loop spans 19 amino acids. This chain's CDR3 is CASSLARAPGGSYNSPLHF. The CDR3 DNA reads as TGTGCCAGCAGCTTAGCGCGGGCACCGGGGGGCTCCTATAATTCACCCCTCCACTTT.

This chain joins TRBV14 and TRBJ2-7; TRBD2 agrees at 9 bases. V was pared by 1 base and J by 2 bases, with 9 bases of the junction left unmatched. From germline, CDR1 is SGHDN and CDR2 FVKESK. The CDR3 contains 17 residues. The CDR3 DNA reads as TGTGCCAGCAGCCAAGGACTAGCGGCCCTAGCCCCCTACGAGCAGTACGTC. Translation gives CASSQGLAALAPYEQYV.

The J gene is TRBJ2-3, the V gene TRBV5-1; D is perhaps TRBD1 (5 bases). CDR3 size: 17 residues. Germline lookup yields CDR1 SGHRS and CDR2 YFSETQ. V was trimmed by 0 bases and J by 0 bases, leaving 14 bases between them. CDR3 loop: CASSLALFRASTDTQYF. For the CDR3, the DNA is TGCGCCAGCAGCTTGGCCTTGTTCAGGGCGAGCACAGATACGCAGTATTTT.

This chain joins TRBV3-1 (or the pseudogene TRBV3-2) and TRBJ2-5; 7 bases map to TRBD2. The CDR3 is made up of 16 amino acids. In germline, CDR1 is LGHDT, CDR2 YNNKEL (reference sequence). With 4 bases clipped from V and 4 bases from J, the junction kept 12 bases outside the gene matches. The CDR3 protein is CASSPTLGGGAETQYF. Here the CDR3 DNA reads TGTGCCAGCAGCCCAACGTTGGGGGGAGGGGCAGAGACCCAGTACTTC.

Notes on this clone: A read error may explain this, as a much larger clone is one base away. The chain is built from TRBV7-6 and TRBJ2-7, with D tentatively TRBD2 (6 bases). This CDR3 spans 15 amino acids. The V end lost 7 bases, the J end lost 3 bases, and 19 bases lay between the germline ends. Germline CDR1 is SGHVS and CDR2 is FNYEAQ. The DNA for the CDR3 is TGTGCCAGCAACGCCCGGGGCGGACTATACTACGAGCAGTACTTC. Protein: CASNARGGLYYEQYF.

The chain employs TRBV7-9 and TRBJ1-6; 10 nucleotides line up with TRBD1. Germline V CDR1 and CDR2: SEHNR, FQNEAQ (reference sequence). V dropped 4 bases and J dropped 7; count of bases not matched to a gene: 7. The CDR3 length is 16 residues. CDR3 loop: CASSSPRGQGNSPLHF. As DNA, the CDR3 is TGTGCCAGCAGCTCTCCCCGGGGACAGGGGAATTCACCCCTCCACTTT.

The chain combines TRBV18 with TRBJ2-2, with 10 positions matching TRBD1. Germline V gene data show CDR1 as KGHSH and CDR2 as LQKENI. V gave up 3 bases and J gave up 6 bases; unmatched junction bases: 7. This CDR3 comprises 16 residues. The CDR3 coding sequence is TGTGCCAGCTCACCGCTCTCCGGGACAGGGGCCGGGGAGCTGTTTTTT. Translation: CASSPLSGTGAGELFF.

The chain carries TRBV15 and TRBJ1-2, with 9 bases fitting TRBD1. CDR1 is LNHNV, CDR2 YYDKDF, per germline (reference sequence). This CDR3 has 15 amino acids. The ends lost 5 bases at V and 4 bases at J; junction bases unmatched: 8. Here the CDR3 DNA reads TGTGCCACCAGCGTAAGACAGGGGGTTGGCTATGGCTACACCTTC. The encoded protein is CATSVRQGVGYGYTF. Full variable domain (missing parts from reference TRBV15 and TRBJ1-2): DAMVIQNPRYQVTQFGKPVTLSCSQTLNHNVMYWYQQKSSQAPKLLFHYYDKDFNNEADTPDNFQSRRPNTSFCFLDIRSPGLGDTAMYLCATSVRQGVGYGYTFGSGTRLTVV.

The rearrangement joins TRBV11-2 to TRBJ2-1; TRBD2 matches 8 bases. CDR3 length: 15 residues. V was clipped by 4 bases and J by 7 bases; unmatched bases: 9. Germline loops: CDR1 SGHAT, CDR2 FQNNGV. The CDR3 region is CASSSAGGRGNEQFF. CDR3 nucleotides: TGTGCCAGCAGCTCCGCGGGAGGCCGAGGGAATGAGCAGTTCTTC.

V is TRBV7-2 and J is TRBJ1-1, with 8 bases lining up with TRBD1. The CDR3 runs 15 residues. CDR1 is SGHTA and CDR2 is FQGNSA in the germline V gene. V shed 5 bases and J 4 bases; nucleotides not matched to a gene: 9. DNA of the CDR3: TGTGCCAGCAGCAGACGGACAGGGCCGGGCACTGAAGCTTTCTTT. The encoded protein is CASSRRTGPGTEAFF.

This clone has more than one count but fewer than ten. The CDR3 sequence: CSVAGMGNTEAFF. CDR3 coding DNA: TGCAGCGTAGCAGGGATGGGGAACACTGAAGCTTTCTTT. The chain links TRBV29-1 to TRBJ1-1; TRBD1 might be the D (5 bases). Germline lookup yields CDR1 SQVTM and CDR2 ANQGSEA. The CDR3 consists of 13 residues. Trimming removed 6 bases from V and 1 base from J, with 12 bases in between.

In this sample, this clone turned up once. The chain carries TRBV5-6 and TRBJ1-5; 7 bases fit TRBD1. This CDR3 region has 15 residues. Germline V gene lookup returns CDR1 SGHDT and CDR2 YYEEEE. The J segment lost 4 bases and the V segment lost 2 bases, leaving 6 bases of the junction unmatched. The CDR3 loop is CASSFGPRGNQPQHF. Written as DNA, the CDR3 is TGTGCCAGCAGCTTTGGTCCCAGGGGGAATCAGCCCCAGCATTTT.

V usage is TRBV3-1 (or the pseudogene TRBV3-2) and J usage is TRBJ2-5; TRBD2 matches 8 bases. With V trimmed by 1 base and J by 1 base, 5 bases remained unmatched. The CDR3 is 16 residues long. Looked up from germline, CDR1 is LGHDT and CDR2 is YNNKEL (reference sequence). The CDR3 DNA is TGTGCCAGCAGCCAAGCGGGTAGCGGGGCCCAAGAGACCCAGTACTTC. Its translation is CASSQAGSGAQETQYF.

This clone was detected only once. The J gene is TRBJ2-3, the V gene TRBV6-5; D perhaps matches TRBD2 (5 bases). Trimming removed 6 bases at V and 0 bases at J, with 10 bases between. CDR3 length: 14 amino acids. From germline, CDR1 is MNHEY and CDR2 SVGAGI. DNA of the CDR3: TGTGCCAGCAGGCCGGGCGGGAGCACAGATACGCAGTATTTT. It specifies CASRPGGSTDTQYF.

The genes are TRBV3-1 (or the pseudogene TRBV3-2) and TRBJ1-5, with D perhaps TRBD1 (5 bases). Germline V gene lookup returns CDR1 LGHDT and CDR2 YNNKEL (reference sequence). CDR3 length: 15 amino acids. V was trimmed by 1 base and J by 7 bases, leaving 14 bases between them. The CDR3 sequence: CASSQGGGRAQPQHF. Written as DNA, the CDR3 is TGTGCCAGCAGCCAAGGGGGGGGGAGGGCCCAGCCCCAGCATTTT.

The chain combines TRBV5-4 with TRBJ2-1, with TRBD1 matching 7 bases. CDR1 is SGHNT, CDR2 YYREEE, per germline (reference sequence). The CDR3 extends over 16 amino acids. V was clipped by 0 bases and J by 2 bases; unmatched bases: 5. CDR3 in amino acids: CASSLGGTAPYNEQFF. The DNA of the CDR3 is TGTGCCAGCAGCTTGGGGGGGACAGCCCCCTACAATGAGCAGTTCTTC.

This CDR3 reads CASSHLGGGIQYF. The CDR3, as DNA: TGTGCCAGCAGCCATTTGGGGGGGGGCATTCAGTACTTC. V and J are TRBV3-1 (or the pseudogene TRBV3-2) and TRBJ2-4, with TRBD2 matching over 7 bases. J was trimmed by 9 bases and V by 3 bases; bases with no gene match: 5. The CDR3 has 13 amino acids. Germline V gives CDR1 LGHDT, CDR2 YNNKEL (reference sequence).

The V call is TRBV5-8, the J call TRBJ2-1, with D hard to call. There are 11 residues in the CDR3. The germline gives CDR1 SGHTS, CDR2 YDEGEE. Trimming left V 4 bases short and J 9 bases short, with 8 bases between. The CDR3 sequence: CASSQAGEQFF. CDR3 coding DNA: TGTGCCAGCAGCCAAGCTGGTGAGCAGTTCTTC.

The gene calls are TRBV5-1 and TRBJ1-2; D is uncertain. Germline assignment: CDR1 SGHRS and CDR2 YFSETQ. The CDR3 covers 16 residues. Trimming left V 4 bases short and J 2 bases short, with 18 bases between. The CDR3 nucleotides read TGCGCCAGCAGCCTAGACCCCCCGGACTACAACTATGGCTACACCTTC. It translates to CASSLDPPDYNYGYTF.

The rearrangement uses TRBV6-1 and TRBJ2-1; D perhaps matches TRBD2 (6 bases). Trimming left V 4 bases short and J 0 bases short, with 19 bases between. Germline V gene sequence: CDR1 MNHNS, CDR2 SASEGT. CDR3 length equals 18 residues. The CDR3 spells CASSGPFGRTFSYNEQFF. CDR3 DNA sequence: TGTGCCAGCAGTGGACCCTTTGGGAGGACCTTCTCCTACAATGAGCAGTTCTTC.

The chain combines TRBV10-3 with TRBJ2-1; the D gene is possibly TRBD1 (6 bases). V was shortened by 6 bases and J by 8 bases, with 14 bases between the two germline ends. This CDR3 has 13 amino acids. The germline V gene has CDR1 ENHRY and CDR2 SYGVKD. The CDR3 protein is CAIRGAGGDEQFF. The DNA for the CDR3 is TGTGCCATCAGGGGGGCTGGGGGCGATGAGCAGTTCTTC.

The rearrangement joins TRBV7-9 to TRBJ1-1; maybe TRBD1 (5 bases). V dropped 1 base and J dropped 11 bases, with 14 bases sitting between them. The V gene's germline CDR1 is SEHNR and CDR2 FQNEAQ (reference sequence). The CDR3 is 13 amino acids. The chain's CDR3 is CASSLGTSPGAFF. The DNA for the CDR3 is TGTGCCAGCAGCTTAGGGACAAGCCCCGGGGCTTTCTTT.